The T cell receptor beta chain under discussion was sequenced for a study of blood T cell repertoires in COVID-19. Across the study: PBMCs, B-cell-depleted T cells, or T cells were the source of the cDNA or gDNA that made up the material.

In the source study's methods: Amplification from reference gene primers served as the basis for estimated nucleated cell counts. TCRdb's copy holds only in-frame clones and misses some; the assay was immunoSEQ multiplex PCR. V and J calls and clone size are copied from that table; D and trimming were computed from the DNA. The sample holds about 72,000 clones, more than 70% seen once. In its sample, this clone was seen once. Germline CDR1 and CDR2: ENHRY and SYGVKD. The CDR3 loop spans 15 amino acids. Trimming took 7 bases from V and 5 from J; bases not matched to a gene: 9. The source is a woman over 75 with active or convalescent COVID-19. V gene TRBV10-3 combines with J gene TRBJ2-2, with TRBD1 matching over 8 bases. Material: peripheral blood. In DNA form, the CDR3 reads TGTGCCATCACCCCCGGACAGGGAGAGACCGGGGAGCTGTTTTTT. This encodes CAITPGQGETGELFF.